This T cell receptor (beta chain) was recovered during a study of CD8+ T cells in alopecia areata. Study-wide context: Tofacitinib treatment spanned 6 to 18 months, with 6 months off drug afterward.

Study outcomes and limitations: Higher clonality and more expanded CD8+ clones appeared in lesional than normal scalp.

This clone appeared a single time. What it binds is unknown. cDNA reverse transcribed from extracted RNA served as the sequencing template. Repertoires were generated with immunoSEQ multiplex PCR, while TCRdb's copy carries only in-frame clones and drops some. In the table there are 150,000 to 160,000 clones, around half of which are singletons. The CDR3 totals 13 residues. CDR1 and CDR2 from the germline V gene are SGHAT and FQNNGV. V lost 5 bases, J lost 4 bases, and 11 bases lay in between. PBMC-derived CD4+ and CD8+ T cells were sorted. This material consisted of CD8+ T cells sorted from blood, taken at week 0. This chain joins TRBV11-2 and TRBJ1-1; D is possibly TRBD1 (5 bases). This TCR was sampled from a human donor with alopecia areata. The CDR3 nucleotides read TGTGCCAGCAGCGAGACAGCTCGCACTGAAGCTTTCTTT. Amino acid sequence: CASSETARTEAFF.